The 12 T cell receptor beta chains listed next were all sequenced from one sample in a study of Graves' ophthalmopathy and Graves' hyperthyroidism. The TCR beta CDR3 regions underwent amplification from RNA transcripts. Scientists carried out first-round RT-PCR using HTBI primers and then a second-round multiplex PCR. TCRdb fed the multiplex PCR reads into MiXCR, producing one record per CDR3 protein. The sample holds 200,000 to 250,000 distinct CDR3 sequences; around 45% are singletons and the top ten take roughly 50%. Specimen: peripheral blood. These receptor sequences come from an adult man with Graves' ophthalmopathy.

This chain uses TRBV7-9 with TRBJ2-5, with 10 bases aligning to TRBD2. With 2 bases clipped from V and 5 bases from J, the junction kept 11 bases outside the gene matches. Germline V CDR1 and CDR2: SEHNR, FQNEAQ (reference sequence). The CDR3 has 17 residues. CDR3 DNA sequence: TGTGCCAGCAGCTTAAGCGGCCTAGCGGGAGATGCCGAGACCCAGTACTTC. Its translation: CASSLSGLAGDAETQYF.

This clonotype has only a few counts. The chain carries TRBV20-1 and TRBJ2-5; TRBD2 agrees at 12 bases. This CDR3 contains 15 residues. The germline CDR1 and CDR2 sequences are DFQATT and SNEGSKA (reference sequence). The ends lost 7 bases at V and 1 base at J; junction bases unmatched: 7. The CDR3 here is CSVPRTSGVQETQYF. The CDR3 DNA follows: TGCAGTGTTCCACGGACTAGCGGGGTCCAAGAGACCCAGTACTTC.

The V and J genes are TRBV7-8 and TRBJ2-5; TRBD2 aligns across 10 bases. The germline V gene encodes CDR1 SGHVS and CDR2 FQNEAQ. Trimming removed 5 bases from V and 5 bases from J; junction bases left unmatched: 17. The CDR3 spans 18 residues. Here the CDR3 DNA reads TGTGCCAGCAGCGCCAGAGTCCTTAGCGGGGGGCTACACGAGACCCAGTACTTC. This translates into CASSARVLSGGLHETQYF.

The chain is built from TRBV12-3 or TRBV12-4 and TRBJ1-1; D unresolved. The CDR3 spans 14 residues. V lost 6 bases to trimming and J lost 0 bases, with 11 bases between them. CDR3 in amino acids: CASSVDEMNTEAFF. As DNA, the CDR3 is TGTGCCAGCAGCGTCGACGAGATGAACACTGAAGCTTTCTTT.

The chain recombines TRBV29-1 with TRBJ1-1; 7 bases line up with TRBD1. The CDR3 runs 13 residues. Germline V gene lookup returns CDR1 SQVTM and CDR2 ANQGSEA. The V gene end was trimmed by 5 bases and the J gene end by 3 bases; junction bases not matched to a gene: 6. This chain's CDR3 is CSVTHRGDTEAFF. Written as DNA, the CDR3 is TGCAGCGTTACCCACAGGGGAGACACTGAAGCTTTCTTT.

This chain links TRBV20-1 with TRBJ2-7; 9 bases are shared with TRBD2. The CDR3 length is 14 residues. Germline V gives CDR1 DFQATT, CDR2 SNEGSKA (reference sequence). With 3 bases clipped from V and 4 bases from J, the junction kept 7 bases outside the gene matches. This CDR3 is CSARGLASPYEQYF. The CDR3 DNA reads TGCAGTGCTAGGGGACTAGCCAGCCCGTACGAGCAGTACTTC.

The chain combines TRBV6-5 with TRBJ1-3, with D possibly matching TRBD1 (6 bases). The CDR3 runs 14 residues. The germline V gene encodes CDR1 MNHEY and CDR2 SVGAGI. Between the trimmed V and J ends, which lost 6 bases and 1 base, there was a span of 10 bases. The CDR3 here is CASSRRGSGNTIYF. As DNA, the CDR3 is TGTGCCAGCAGCCGCAGGGGATCTGGAAACACCATATATTTT.

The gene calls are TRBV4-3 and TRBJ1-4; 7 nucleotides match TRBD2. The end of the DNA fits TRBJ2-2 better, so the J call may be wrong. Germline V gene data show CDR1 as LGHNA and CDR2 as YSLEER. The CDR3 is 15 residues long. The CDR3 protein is CASSLSGRADGELFF. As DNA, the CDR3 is TGCGCCAGCAGCCTCTCAGGGAGGGCCGACGGGGAGCTGTTTTTT.

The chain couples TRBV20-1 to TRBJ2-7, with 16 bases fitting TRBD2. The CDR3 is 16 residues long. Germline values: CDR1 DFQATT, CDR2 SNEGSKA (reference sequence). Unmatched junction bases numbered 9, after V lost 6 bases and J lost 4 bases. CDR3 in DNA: TGCAGTGCCAAGGGACTAGCGGGAGGGGTGTATTACGAGCAGTACTTC. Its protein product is CSAKGLAGGVYYEQYF.

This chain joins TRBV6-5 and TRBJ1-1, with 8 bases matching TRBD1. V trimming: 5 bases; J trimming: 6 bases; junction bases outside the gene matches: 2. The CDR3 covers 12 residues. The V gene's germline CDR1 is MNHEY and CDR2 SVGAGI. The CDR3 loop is CASSPQGAEAFF. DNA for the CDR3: TGTGCCAGCAGTCCACAGGGGGCTGAAGCTTTCTTT.

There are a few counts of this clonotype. CDR3: CASSLYIDSPLHF. Here the CDR3 DNA reads TGCGCCAGCAGCTTGTATATAGACTCACCCCTCCACTTT. The V gene is TRBV5-1, the J gene TRBJ1-6, with D unresolved. Germline V CDR1 and CDR2: SGHRS, YFSETQ. V lost 1 base to trimming and J lost 10 bases, with 9 bases between them. This CDR3 spans 13 amino acids.

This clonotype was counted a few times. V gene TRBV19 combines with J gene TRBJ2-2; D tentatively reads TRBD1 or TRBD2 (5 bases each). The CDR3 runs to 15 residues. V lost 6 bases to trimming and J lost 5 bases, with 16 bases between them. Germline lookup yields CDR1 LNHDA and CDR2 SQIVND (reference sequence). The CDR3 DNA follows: TGTGCCAGTAGCAATACGGGGCTAGCTACCGGGGAGCTGTTTTTT. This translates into CASSNTGLATGELFF.